This T cell receptor beta chain was retrieved from a study of blood T cell repertoires in COVID-19 (dated by TCRdb to about 2020). Turning to the overall study: Samples from collaborators originated in the United States, Italy and Spain and spanned both the acute and convalescent phases of COVID-19. Subjects who had been exposed to COVID-19, were actively infected with it, or had recovered from it provided the deeply sampled blood TCRbeta repertoires that made up the dataset. Where available, HLA class I and class II types were obtained from metadata supplied by the sample provider rather than from assay-based typing. The samples were drawn from two sources: the first 160 participants of the ongoing ImmuneRACE study, and 1,000 to 1,500 subjects contributed by 6 global collaborators. A freely available public database, intended as a resource for researchers studying the immune response to SARS-CoV-2, is where the repertoires were released. Nearly every sample came with metadata listing a de-identified subject ID, COVID-19 status, age in years and sex. The prospective study material was composed of cDNA or gDNA derived from T cells, B-cell-depleted T cells, or PBMCs.

Points on this clone: No antigen is known for it. No much larger clonotype is one base removed from it; base qualities were not supplied.

Summary of the overall study and its limitations: How much clinical and demographic metadata was included differed by source and by participant, and the metadata was provided uncurated.

The germline V gene sets CDR1 to SGHTA and CDR2 to FQGNSA. V trim: 2 bases; J trim: 1 base; unmatched bases: 2. The CDR3 has 15 amino acids, counting the end cysteine and phenylalanine. Solely the CDR3 DNA is kept, with 45 bases framed from the first base. In the prospective study, participants were roughly 18 to 95 years old, resided in around 25 geographic areas of the United States, and were enrolled through a virtual design. In the prospective study, cohorts were assigned on the basis of participant-reported clinical history obtained from a screening survey and a study questionnaire. In the prospective study, whole blood, serum and a nasopharyngeal or oropharyngeal swab were collected from each participant by mobile phlebotomists. Over a roughly two-month period, participants in the prospective study had the option of providing additional blood draws and questionnaires. Before DNA extraction, blood samples from the prospective study were shipped at room temperature or frozen.

TCRbeta CDR3 regions were amplified from genomic DNA by means of the immunoSEQ Assay, a bias-controlled multiplex PCR. The study's processing was this. Nucleated cell counts per sample were estimated from amplification of reference gene primers within the assay. To quantify the absolute abundance of each unique TCRbeta CDR3 rearrangement, sequence reads were collapsed and filtered. Productive Simpson clonality was computed per sample as the square root of Simpson's diversity index over productive rearrangements. In TCRdb, the immuneACCESS table is reduced to in-frame sequences with V and J assigned. These tables do not hold every clone; where another copy was compared, an unresolved V gene accounts for under half, and the others remain unexplained. V and J calls plus clone size are reproduced from that table; the DNA served to infer D and trimming. The sample table lists approximately 260,000 clones, about 87% of them with a count of one. Over 1% of the sample rests with the top ten.

Recombination linked TRBV7-2 to TRBJ2-5; TRBD1 matches 9 bases in the middle. The material sequenced was PBMCs or T cells enriched from blood (not recorded which). This sequence originates from a middle-aged woman with acute COVID-19. The DNA sequence is TGTGCCAGCAGCTTAACAGGGGGCCGCCAAGAGACCCAGTACTTC. It is translated as CASSLTGGRQETQYF.